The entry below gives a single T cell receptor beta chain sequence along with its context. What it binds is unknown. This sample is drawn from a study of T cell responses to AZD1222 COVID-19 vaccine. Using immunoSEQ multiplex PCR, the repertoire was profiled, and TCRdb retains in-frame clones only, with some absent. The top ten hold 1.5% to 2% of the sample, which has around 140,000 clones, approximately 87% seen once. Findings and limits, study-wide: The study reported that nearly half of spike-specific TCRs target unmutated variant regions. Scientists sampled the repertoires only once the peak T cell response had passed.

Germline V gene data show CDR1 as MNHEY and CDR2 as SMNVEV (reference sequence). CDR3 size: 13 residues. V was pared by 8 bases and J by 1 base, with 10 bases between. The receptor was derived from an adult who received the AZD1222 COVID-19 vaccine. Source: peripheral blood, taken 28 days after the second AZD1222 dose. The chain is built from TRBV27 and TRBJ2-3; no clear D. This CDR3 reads CASLPAGTDTQYF. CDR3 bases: TGTGCCAGCCTACCCGCGGGCACAGATACGCAGTATTTT.